This T cell receptor beta chain appears in the sequencing data of a study of T cells in Graves' hyperthyroidism and ophthalmopathy. On the study more broadly: Peripheral blood was drawn at first diagnosis, prior to all treatment.

The J segment lost 1 base and the V segment lost 6 bases, leaving 5 bases of the junction unmatched. CDR1 and CDR2 (germline): MDHEN, SYDVKM. The CDR3 sequence is 14 residues long. The study excluded patients with uncontrolled infection, other autoimmune disease, pregnancy or lactation. Diagnoses were established using clinical symptoms, serum thyroxine and TRAb, thyroid ultrasound and orbital computed tomography. As regards this clonotype: The target antigen is unknown.

Study-wide findings and caveats: Blood also held most thyroid clonotypes expanded beyond 0.001.

Amplification of TCR beta CDR3 regions was performed using RNA transcripts as template. The study used the HTBI primer set for a first-round RT-PCR of the TCR CDR3. TCRdb used MiXCR to reprocess the multiplex PCR reads, holding one entry per CDR3 protein. The repertoire holds some 300,000 distinct CDR3 sequences, with 15% to 20% as singletons. The sequence was obtained from a man aged 45-60 years with Graves' ophthalmopathy. The sample comprised blood. V usage is TRBV28 and J usage is TRBJ1-1; 7 bases line up with TRBD1. The CDR3 region is CASRPGQRNTEAFF. DNA of the CDR3: TGTGCCAGCAGGCCGGGACAGAGGAACACTGAAGCTTTCTTT.